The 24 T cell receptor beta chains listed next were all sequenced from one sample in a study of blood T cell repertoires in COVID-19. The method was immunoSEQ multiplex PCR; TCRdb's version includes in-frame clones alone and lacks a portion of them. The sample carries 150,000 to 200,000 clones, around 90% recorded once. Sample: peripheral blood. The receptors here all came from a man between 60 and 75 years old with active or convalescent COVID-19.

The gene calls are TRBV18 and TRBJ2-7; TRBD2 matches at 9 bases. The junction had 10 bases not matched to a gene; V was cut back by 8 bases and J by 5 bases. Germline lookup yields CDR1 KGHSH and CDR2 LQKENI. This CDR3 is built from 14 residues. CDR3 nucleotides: TGTGCCAGCGCCGCGACAGCGGGGGGCGACGAGCAGTACTTC. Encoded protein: CASAATAGGDEQYF.

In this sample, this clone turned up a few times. CDR3 DNA: TGTGCCAGCAGTTGGGGACAGGGTGGAGATAACTATGGCTACACCTTC. Its protein is CASSWGQGGDNYGYTF. This sequence joins TRBV11-2 and TRBJ1-2, with 9 bases lining up with TRBD1. This CDR3 is 16 amino acids long. CDR1 and CDR2 (germline): SGHAT, FQNNGV. J lost 1 base, V lost 6 bases, and 9 bases had no gene match.

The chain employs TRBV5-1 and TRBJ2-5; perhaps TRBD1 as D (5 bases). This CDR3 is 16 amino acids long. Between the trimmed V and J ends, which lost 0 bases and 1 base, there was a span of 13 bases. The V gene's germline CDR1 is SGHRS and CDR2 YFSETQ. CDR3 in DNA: TGCGCCAGCAGCTTGGGACTGACAGTAGGCCAAGAGACCCAGTACTTC. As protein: CASSLGLTVGQETQYF.

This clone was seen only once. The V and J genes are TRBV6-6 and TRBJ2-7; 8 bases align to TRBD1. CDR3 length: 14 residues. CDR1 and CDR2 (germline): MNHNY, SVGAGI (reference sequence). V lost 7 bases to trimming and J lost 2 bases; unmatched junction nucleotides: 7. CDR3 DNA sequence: TGTGCCAGCACTTCCGGGACAGGTACCTACGAGCAGTACTTC. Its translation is CASTSGTGTYEQYF.

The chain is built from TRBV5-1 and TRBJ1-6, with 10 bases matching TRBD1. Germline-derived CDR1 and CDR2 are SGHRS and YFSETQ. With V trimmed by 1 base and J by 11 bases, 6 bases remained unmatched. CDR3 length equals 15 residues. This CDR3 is CASSLIRTGGTPLHF. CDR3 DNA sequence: TGCGCCAGCAGCTTGATCCGGACAGGGGGGACACCCCTCCACTTT. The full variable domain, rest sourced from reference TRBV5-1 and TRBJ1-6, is KAGVTQTPRYLIKTRGQQVTLSCSPISGHRSVSWYQQTPGQGLQFLFEYFSETQRNKGNFPGRFSGRQFSNSRSEMNVSTLELGDSALYLCASSLIRTGGTPLHFGNGTRLTVT.

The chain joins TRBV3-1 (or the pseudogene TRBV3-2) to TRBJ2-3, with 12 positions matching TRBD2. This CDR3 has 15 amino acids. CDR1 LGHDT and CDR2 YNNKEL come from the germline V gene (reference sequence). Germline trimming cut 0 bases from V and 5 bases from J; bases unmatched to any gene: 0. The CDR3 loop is CASSQETSGRDTQYF. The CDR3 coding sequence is TGTGCCAGCAGCCAAGAGACTAGCGGGAGAGATACGCAGTATTTT.

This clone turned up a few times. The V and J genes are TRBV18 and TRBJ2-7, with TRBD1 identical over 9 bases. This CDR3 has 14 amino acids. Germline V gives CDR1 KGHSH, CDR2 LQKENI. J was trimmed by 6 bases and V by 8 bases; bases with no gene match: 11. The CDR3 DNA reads TGTGCCAGCCTTGGAGTGCTGACAGGGGGCGAGCAGTACTTC. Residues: CASLGVLTGGEQYF.

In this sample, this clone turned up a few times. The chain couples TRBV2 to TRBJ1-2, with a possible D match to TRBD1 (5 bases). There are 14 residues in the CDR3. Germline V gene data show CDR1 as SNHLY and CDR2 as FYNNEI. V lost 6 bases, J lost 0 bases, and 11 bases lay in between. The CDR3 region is CASRQDSANYGYTF. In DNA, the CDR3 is TGTGCCAGCAGACAGGATTCAGCTAACTATGGCTACACCTTC.

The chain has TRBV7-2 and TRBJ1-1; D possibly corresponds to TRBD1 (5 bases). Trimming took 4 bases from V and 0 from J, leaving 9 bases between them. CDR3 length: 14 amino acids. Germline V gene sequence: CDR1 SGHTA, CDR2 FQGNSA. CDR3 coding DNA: TGTGCCAGCAGCTCAGGGATGGTGAACACTGAAGCTTTCTTT. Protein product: CASSSGMVNTEAFF. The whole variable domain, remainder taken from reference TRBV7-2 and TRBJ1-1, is GAGVSQSPSNKVTEKGKDVELRCDPISGHTALYWYRQSLGQGLEFLIYFQGNSAPDKSGLPSDRFSAERTGGSVSTLTIQRTQQEDSAVYLCASSSGMVNTEAFFGQGTRLTVV.

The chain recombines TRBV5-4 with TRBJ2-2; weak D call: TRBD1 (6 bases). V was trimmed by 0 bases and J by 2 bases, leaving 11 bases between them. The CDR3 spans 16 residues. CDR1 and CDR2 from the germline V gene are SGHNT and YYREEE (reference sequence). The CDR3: CASSLGGHDNTGELFF. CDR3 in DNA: TGTGCCAGCAGCTTGGGGGGACACGACAACACCGGGGAGCTGTTTTTT.

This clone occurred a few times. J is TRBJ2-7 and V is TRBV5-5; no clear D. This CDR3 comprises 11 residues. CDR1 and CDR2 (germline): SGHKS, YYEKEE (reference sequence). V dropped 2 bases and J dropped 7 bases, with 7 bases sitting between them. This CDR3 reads CASSLADEQYF. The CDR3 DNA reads TGTGCCAGCAGCTTAGCTGATGAGCAGTACTTC.

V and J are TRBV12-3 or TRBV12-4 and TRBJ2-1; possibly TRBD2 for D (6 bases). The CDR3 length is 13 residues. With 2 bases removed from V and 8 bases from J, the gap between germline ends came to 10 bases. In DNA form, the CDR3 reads TGTGCCAGCAGTTTATCGGGGGTAGATGAGCAGTTCTTC. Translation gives CASSLSGVDEQFF.

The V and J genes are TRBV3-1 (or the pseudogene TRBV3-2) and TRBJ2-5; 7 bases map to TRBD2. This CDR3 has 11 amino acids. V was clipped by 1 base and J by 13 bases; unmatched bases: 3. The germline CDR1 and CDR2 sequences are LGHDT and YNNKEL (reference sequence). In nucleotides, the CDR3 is TGTGCCAGCAGCCAAGGACTAGCTTCGTACTTC. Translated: CASSQGLASYF.

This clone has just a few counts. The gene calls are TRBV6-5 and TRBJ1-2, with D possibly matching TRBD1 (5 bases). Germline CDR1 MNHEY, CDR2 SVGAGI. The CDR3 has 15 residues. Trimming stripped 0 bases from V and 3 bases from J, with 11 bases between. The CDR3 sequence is CASSYSTRVDYGYTF. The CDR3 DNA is TGTGCCAGCAGTTACTCAACCAGGGTGGACTATGGCTACACCTTC.

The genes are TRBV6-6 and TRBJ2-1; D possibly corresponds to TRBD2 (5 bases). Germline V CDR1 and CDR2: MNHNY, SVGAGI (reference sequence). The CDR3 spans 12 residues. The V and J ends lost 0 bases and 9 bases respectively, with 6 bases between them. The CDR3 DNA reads TGTGCCAGCAGTTACTCTGGAGGTGAGCAGTTCTTC. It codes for CASSYSGGEQFF.

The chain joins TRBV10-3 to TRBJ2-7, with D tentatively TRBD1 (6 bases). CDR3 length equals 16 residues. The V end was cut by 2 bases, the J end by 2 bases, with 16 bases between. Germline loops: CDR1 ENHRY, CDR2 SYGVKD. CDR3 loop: CAISEVAGAIPYEQYF. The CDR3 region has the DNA TGTGCCATCAGTGAGGTCGCAGGGGCGATACCCTACGAGCAGTACTTC.

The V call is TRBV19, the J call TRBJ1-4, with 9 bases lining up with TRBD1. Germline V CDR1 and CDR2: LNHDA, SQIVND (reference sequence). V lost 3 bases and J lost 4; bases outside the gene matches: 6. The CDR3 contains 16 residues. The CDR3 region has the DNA TGTGCCAGTAGTATCGGACAGGGGAGGTTTAATGAAAAACTGTTTTTT. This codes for CASSIGQGRFNEKLFF.

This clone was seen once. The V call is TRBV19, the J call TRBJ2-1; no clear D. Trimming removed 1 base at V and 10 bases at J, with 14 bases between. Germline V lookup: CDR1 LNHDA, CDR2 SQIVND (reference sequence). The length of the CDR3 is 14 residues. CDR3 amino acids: CASSIGGPVKEQFF. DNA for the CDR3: TGTGCCAGTAGTATAGGAGGTCCGGTTAAGGAGCAGTTCTTC. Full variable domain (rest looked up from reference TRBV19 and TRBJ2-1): DGGITQSPKYLFRKEGQNVTLSCEQNLNHDAMYWYRQDPGQGLRLIYYSQIVNDFQKGDIAEGYSVSREKKESFPLTVTSAQKNPTAFYLCASSIGGPVKEQFFGPGTRLTVL.

CDR3 DNA: TGTGCCAGCAGCTCGGGACAGGGGGAGATCGGGGAGCTGTTTTTT. It translates to CASSSGQGEIGELFF. J is TRBJ2-2 and V is TRBV5-8; the match to TRBD1 covers 11 bases. The V segment lost 3 bases and the J segment 7 bases; nucleotides outside the gene matches: 5. Germline CDR1 is SGHTS and CDR2 is YDEGEE. CDR3 size: 15 residues.

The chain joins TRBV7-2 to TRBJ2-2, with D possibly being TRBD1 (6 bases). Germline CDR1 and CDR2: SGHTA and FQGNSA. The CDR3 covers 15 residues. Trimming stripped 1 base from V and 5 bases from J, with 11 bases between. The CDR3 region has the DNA TGTGCCAGCAGCTTAGGACAGGTCGAAACCGGGGAGCTGTTTTTT. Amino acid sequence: CASSLGQVETGELFF.

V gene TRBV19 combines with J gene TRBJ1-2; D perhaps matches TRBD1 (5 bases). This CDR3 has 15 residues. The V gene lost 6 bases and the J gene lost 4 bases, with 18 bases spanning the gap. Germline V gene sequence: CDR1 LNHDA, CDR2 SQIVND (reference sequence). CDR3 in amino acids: CASSPVSGGGYGYTF. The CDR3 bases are TGTGCCAGTAGCCCTGTATCGGGGGGTGGCTATGGCTACACCTTC.

The CDR3: CASTSPGSNYGYTF. The CDR3 DNA follows: TGTGCCAGCACCTCCCCCGGTAGTAACTATGGCTACACCTTC. J is TRBJ1-2 and V is TRBV6-5; D is unresolved. The CDR3 is made up of 14 amino acids. Germline assignment: CDR1 MNHEY and CDR2 SVGAGI. Trimming removed 7 bases at V and 1 base at J, with 13 bases between.

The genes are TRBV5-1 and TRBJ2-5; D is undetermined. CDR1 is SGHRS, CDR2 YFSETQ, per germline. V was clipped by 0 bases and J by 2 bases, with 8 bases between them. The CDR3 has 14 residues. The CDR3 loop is CASSLGAAQETQYF. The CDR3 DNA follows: TGCGCCAGCAGCTTGGGGGCAGCACAAGAGACCCAGTACTTC.

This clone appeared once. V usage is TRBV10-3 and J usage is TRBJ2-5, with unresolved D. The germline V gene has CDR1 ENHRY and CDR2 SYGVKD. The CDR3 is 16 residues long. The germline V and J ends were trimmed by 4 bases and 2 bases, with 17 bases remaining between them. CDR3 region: CAISVGSNIGQETQYF. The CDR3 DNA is TGTGCCATCAGTGTTGGCAGCAACATCGGGCAAGAGACCCAGTACTTC.